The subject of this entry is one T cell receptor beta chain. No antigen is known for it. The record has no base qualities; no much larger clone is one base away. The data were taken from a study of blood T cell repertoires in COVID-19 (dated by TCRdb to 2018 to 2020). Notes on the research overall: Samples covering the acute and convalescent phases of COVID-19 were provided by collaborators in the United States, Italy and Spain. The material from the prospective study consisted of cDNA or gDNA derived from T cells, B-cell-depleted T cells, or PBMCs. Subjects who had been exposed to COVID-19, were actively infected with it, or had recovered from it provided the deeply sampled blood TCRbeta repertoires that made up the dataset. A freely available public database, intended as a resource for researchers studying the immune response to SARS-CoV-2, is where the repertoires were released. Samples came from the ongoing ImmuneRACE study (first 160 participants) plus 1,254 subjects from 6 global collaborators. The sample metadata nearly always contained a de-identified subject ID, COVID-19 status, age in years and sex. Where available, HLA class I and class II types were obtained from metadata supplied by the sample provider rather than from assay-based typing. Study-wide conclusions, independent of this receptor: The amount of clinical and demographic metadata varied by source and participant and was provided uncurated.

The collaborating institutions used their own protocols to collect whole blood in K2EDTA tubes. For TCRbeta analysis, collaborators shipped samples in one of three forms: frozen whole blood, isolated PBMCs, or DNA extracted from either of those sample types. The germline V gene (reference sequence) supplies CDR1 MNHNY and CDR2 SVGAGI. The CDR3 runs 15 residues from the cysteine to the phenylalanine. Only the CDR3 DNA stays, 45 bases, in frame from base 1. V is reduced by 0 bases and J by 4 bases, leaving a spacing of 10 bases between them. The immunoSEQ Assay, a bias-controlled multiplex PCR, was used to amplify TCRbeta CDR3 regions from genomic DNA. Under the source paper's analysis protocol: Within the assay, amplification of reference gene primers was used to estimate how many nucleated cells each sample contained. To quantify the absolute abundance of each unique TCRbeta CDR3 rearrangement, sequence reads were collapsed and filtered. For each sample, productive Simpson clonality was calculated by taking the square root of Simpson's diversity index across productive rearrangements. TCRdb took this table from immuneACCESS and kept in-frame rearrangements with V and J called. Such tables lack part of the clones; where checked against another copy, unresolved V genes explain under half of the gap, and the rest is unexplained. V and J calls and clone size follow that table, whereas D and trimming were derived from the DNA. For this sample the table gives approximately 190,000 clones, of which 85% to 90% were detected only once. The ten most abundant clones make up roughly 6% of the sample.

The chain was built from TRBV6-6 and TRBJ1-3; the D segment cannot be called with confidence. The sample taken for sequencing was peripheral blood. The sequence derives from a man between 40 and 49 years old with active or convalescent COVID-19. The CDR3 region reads CASSYSNTGGNTIYF. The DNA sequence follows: TGTGCCAGCAGTTACTCGAACACGGGGGGAAACACCATATATTTT.